What follows are 29 T cell receptor beta chains derived from one specimen sequenced in a study of glioma-infiltrating T cells. Amplification of TCR alpha and beta CDR3 regions from RNA used iRepertoire nested multiplex PCR. TCRdb recomputed calls from the multiplex PCR reads with MiXCR, one row per CDR3 protein. The data show over 130,000 distinct CDR3 sequences, approximately 39% seen once. The specimen was glioma tissue, nonneoplastic brain tissue, or PBMCs (not recorded which). The source of these receptors is a human donor with low-grade glioma or glioblastoma, undergoing nonglioma brain surgery, or in good health (not recorded which).

In regard to this clonotype: The junction and the germline gene differ at one end; a read error may be behind it. The chain links TRBV19 to TRBJ2-5, with TRBD2 matching 11 bases. Looked up from germline, CDR1 is LNHDA and CDR2 is SQIVND (reference sequence). CDR3 length equals 14 residues. The CDR3, as DNA: TGTGCCGGTAGTGTACTAGCGGGAGAGGAGACCCAGTACTTC. Protein product: CAGSVLAGEETQYF.

In this sample, this clonotype turned up many times. The rearrangement joins TRBV6-4 to TRBJ1-2, with no clear D. The ends were cut back, 2 bases at V and 6 bases at J, with 7 bases in the middle. The CDR3 is 12 amino acids. The germline V gene encodes CDR1 MRHNA and CDR2 SNTAGT. CDR3 nucleotide sequence: TGTGCCAGCAGTGACGGAGGGAATGGCTACACCTTC. This sequence encodes CASSDGGNGYTF.

This clonotype showed up many times. The chain carries TRBV6-2 or TRBV6-3 and TRBJ2-7, with 7 positions matching TRBD2. Germline V gene lookup returns CDR1 MNHEY and CDR2 SVGEGT. J gave up 0 bases and V 0 bases, and 2 bases lay outside the gene matches. This CDR3 spans 15 amino acids. For the CDR3, the DNA is TGTGCCAGCAGTTACTCTGGCGGGAGCTCCTACGAGCAGTACTTC. Residues: CASSYSGGSSYEQYF.

The V and J genes are TRBV5-1 and TRBJ1-1, with D possibly being TRBD1 (6 bases). This CDR3 spans 13 amino acids. V was cut by 3 bases and J by 8 bases, with 14 bases left in between. Germline values: CDR1 SGHRS, CDR2 YFSETQ. The CDR3 loop is CASSSQGFREAFF. The CDR3 region has the DNA TGCGCCAGCAGCTCACAGGGATTTAGGGAAGCTTTCTTT.

This clonotype appeared a few times. This chain links TRBV4-1 with TRBJ2-1; D uncertain. The germline V and J ends were trimmed by 1 base and 1 base, with 5 bases remaining between them. The germline V gene encodes CDR1 MGHRA and CDR2 YSYEKL. The CDR3 loop spans 14 amino acids. The CDR3 protein is CASSQVDSYNEQFF. In nucleotides, the CDR3 is TGCGCCAGCAGCCAAGTGGATTCCTACAATGAGCAGTTCTTC.

This clonotype was seen a handful of times. This chain connects TRBV20-1 to TRBJ2-3, with 7 bases lining up with TRBD2. The CDR3 extends over 16 amino acids. Per the germline V gene, CDR1 is DFQATT and CDR2 is SNEGSKA (reference sequence). Losses at the gene ends were 0 bases for V and 1 base for J; bases not matched to a gene: 7. Written as DNA, the CDR3 is TGCAGTGCTAGAGATCATGCTCTAGCGGGCACAGATACGCAGTATTTT. Protein sequence: CSARDHALAGTDTQYF.

In its sample, this clonotype was seen a few times. The chain joins TRBV7-8 to TRBJ2-3, with D uncertain. Germline V gene lookup returns CDR1 SGHVS and CDR2 FQNEAQ. This CDR3 has 14 residues. The V end lost 4 bases, the J end lost 6 bases, and 14 bases lay between the germline ends. CDR3 sequence (DNA): TGTGCCAGCAGCTCGCCCTTAGCTTCGGATACGCAGTATTTT. It codes for CASSSPLASDTQYF.

The V call is TRBV28, the J call TRBJ2-7, with 7 bases fitting TRBD2. The length of the CDR3 is 15 residues. CDR1 is MDHEN and CDR2 is SYDVKM in the germline V gene. V lost 3 bases and J lost 3; bases outside the gene matches: 8. This CDR3 reads CASSFAGVQLYEQYF. CDR3 in DNA: TGTGCCAGCAGTTTTGCGGGAGTTCAACTCTACGAGCAGTACTTC.

A few counts support this clonotype. The chain joins TRBV28 to TRBJ1-2; D unclear. Germline loops: CDR1 MDHEN, CDR2 SYDVKM. The CDR3 has 15 residues. Between the trimmed V and J ends, which lost 3 bases and 1 base, there was a span of 12 bases. The CDR3 nucleotides are TGTGCCAGCAGTTTGCTGGGAGCTAATAACTATGGCTACACCTTC. This encodes CASSLLGANNYGYTF.

This clonotype was found many times. The CDR3 coding sequence is TGTGCCAGCAGTCCTCGGATGCAGGCAGATACGCAGTATTTT. Translation gives CASSPRMQADTQYF. The V and J genes are TRBV6-1 and TRBJ2-3, with unresolved D. In germline, CDR1 is MNHNS, CDR2 SASEGT. Trimming stripped 5 bases from V and 4 bases from J, with 13 bases between. There are 14 residues in the CDR3.

This clonotype was recorded a few times. The chain recombines TRBV7-2 with TRBJ2-1; tentatively, D is TRBD1 (5 bases). V shed 1 base and J shed 3 bases, with 19 bases lying between them. Per the germline V gene, CDR1 is SGHTA and CDR2 is FQGNSA. The CDR3 sequence is 18 residues long. The CDR3 is CASSLGSRTNLRYNEQFF. The CDR3, as DNA: TGTGCCAGCAGCTTAGGGTCCAGGACAAACCTCCGCTACAATGAGCAGTTCTTC.

J is TRBJ2-5 and V is TRBV4-2, with a possible D match to TRBD2 (6 bases). Germline V gives CDR1 LGHNA, CDR2 YNFKEQ. V lost 3 bases, J lost 1 base, and 12 bases lay in between. This CDR3 has 15 amino acids. CDR3 loop: CASSHGYSGQETQYF. The CDR3 DNA follows: TGTGCCAGCAGCCACGGTTATAGCGGCCAAGAGACCCAGTACTTC.

The rearrangement links TRBV29-1 to TRBJ2-7; weak D call: TRBD1 (6 bases). The germline V gene has CDR1 SQVTM and CDR2 ANQGSEA. The CDR3 runs 12 residues. Trimming left V 4 bases short and J 3 bases short, with 10 bases between. The CDR3 bases are TGCAGCGTTGCGGGACAACACTACGAGCAGTACTTC. This gives the protein CSVAGQHYEQYF.

In this sample, this clonotype turned up a few times. The V gene is TRBV6-1, the J gene TRBJ2-7; a possible D gene is TRBD2 (6 bases). Germline CDR1 and CDR2: MNHNS and SASEGT. Between the trimmed V and J ends, which lost 9 bases and 0 bases, there was a span of 15 bases. The CDR3 is 14 residues long. In DNA, the CDR3 is TGTGCCAGTGTCCGGGACTTAAACTCCTACGAGCAGTACTTC. Protein: CASVRDLNSYEQYF.

This clonotype was counted between two and nine times. The J gene is TRBJ2-3, the V gene TRBV4-1; D is unresolved. CDR3 size: 13 residues. The germline V gene encodes CDR1 MGHRA and CDR2 YSYEKL. V lost 1 base, J lost 4 bases, and 6 bases lay in between. CDR3: CASSQAISDTQYF. In nucleotides, the CDR3 is TGCGCCAGCAGCCAAGCCATCTCAGATACGCAGTATTTT.

The rearrangement uses TRBV4-3 and TRBJ2-3; 9 bases fit TRBD2. The CDR3 loop spans 17 amino acids. Germline CDR1 LGHNA, CDR2 YSLEER. Trimming removed 4 bases from V and 5 bases from J; junction bases left unmatched: 13. The CDR3 nucleotides read TGCGCCAGCAGCCGAGCTCCGGGAGCGGGAGGTAAAGATACGCAGTATTTT. It codes for CASSRAPGAGGKDTQYF.

This chain uses TRBV20-1 with TRBJ1-1, with unresolved D. Germline V lookup: CDR1 DFQATT, CDR2 SNEGSKA (reference sequence). This CDR3 region has 14 residues. V gave up 3 bases and J gave up 2 bases, with 13 bases separating them. CDR3 loop: CSARQDQRNTEAFF. Here the CDR3 DNA reads TGCAGTGCTAGGCAGGATCAGCGTAACACTGAAGCTTTCTTT.

Concerning this clonotype itself: A much larger clone differs from this one at a single base, so this may be a read error. The chain is built from TRBV4-2 and TRBJ2-7, with 9 bases matching TRBD1. This CDR3 has 15 amino acids. Germline CDR1 and CDR2: LGHNA and YNFKEQ. In DNA form, the CDR3 reads TGTGCCAGCAGCCAAGCGGGACAGGGACCCTACGAGCATTACTTC. It is translated as CASSQAGQGPYEHYF.

A note on this clonotype: A read error may explain this, as a much larger clone is one base away. The J gene is TRBJ1-2, the V gene TRBV6-5; 8 bases align to TRBD1. This CDR3 region has 14 residues. Germline V gives CDR1 MNHEY, CDR2 SVGAGI. The DNA of the CDR3 is TGTGACAGCAGTATCGGGGGACAGGACTATGGCTACACCTTC. It yields the protein CDSSIGGQDYGYTF.

The chain links TRBV15 to TRBJ1-5; maybe TRBD1 (6 bases). Germline CDR1 and CDR2: LNHNV and YYDKDF (reference sequence). The CDR3 is 17 amino acids. Trimming took off 0 bases at V and 3 bases at J, with 15 bases between the two ends. CDR3 sequence reads: CATSRDFLTGINQPQHF. The CDR3 bases are TGTGCCACCAGCAGAGACTTCTTGACAGGAATCAATCAGCCCCAGCATTTT.

This clonotype was recorded at least ten times. The genes are TRBV20-1 and TRBJ2-5; D unresolved. Germline CDR1 is DFQATT and CDR2 is SNEGSKA (reference sequence). Trimming removed 2 bases at V and 4 bases at J, with 11 bases between. CDR3 size: 13 residues. CDR3 amino acids: CSARFLGIETQYF. The CDR3 nucleotides are TGCAGTGCTAGATTTCTCGGCATAGAGACCCAGTACTTC.

The V gene is TRBV27, the J gene TRBJ1-1; 9 nucleotides align to TRBD1. Looked up from germline, CDR1 is MNHEY and CDR2 is SMNVEV (reference sequence). The trim removed 4 bases at V and 5 bases at J, leaving 5 bases unmatched. The CDR3 has 14 amino acids. The CDR3: CASSSRQGVTEAFF. DNA of the CDR3: TGTGCCAGCAGTTCTCGACAGGGGGTAACTGAAGCTTTCTTT.

Many counts were recorded for this clonotype. V is TRBV20-1 and J is TRBJ1-5; 7 positions match TRBD1. Germline V gene data show CDR1 as DFQATT and CDR2 as SNEGSKA (reference sequence). The CDR3 length is 14 residues. Trimming removed 3 bases from V and 5 bases from J; junction bases left unmatched: 7. CDR3 nucleotides: TGCAGTGCTAGCGAGTACAGGGGAGATCAGCCCCAGCATTTT. It translates to CSASEYRGDQPQHF.

In this sample, this clonotype turned up a few times. The genes are TRBV20-1 and TRBJ2-5; D perhaps matches TRBD2 (6 bases). This CDR3 comprises 14 residues. Germline V CDR1 and CDR2: DFQATT, SNEGSKA (reference sequence). Deletions cut 5 bases from V and 3 bases from J, with 16 bases between. CDR3 sequence reads: CSAVSAGREETQYF. The CDR3, as DNA: TGCAGTGCTGTATCAGCGGGCCGCGAAGAGACCCAGTACTTC.

This clonotype has a single count. DNA of the CDR3: TGTGCCAGCAGCTTTTGGGGGGCGATCTACAATGAGCAGTTCTTC. Its protein product is CASSFWGAIYNEQFF. The chain carries TRBV7-2 and TRBJ2-1; D tentatively fits TRBD1 or TRBD2 (6 bases each). The CDR3 spans 15 residues. V was shortened by 3 bases and J by 3 bases, with 12 bases between the two germline ends. Germline-derived CDR1 and CDR2 are SGHTA and FQGNSA.

The rearrangement joins TRBV7-3 to TRBJ2-3; 7 nucleotides match TRBD1. Germline V gives CDR1 SGHTA, CDR2 FQGTGA. V trimming: 4 bases; J trimming: 2 bases; junction bases outside the gene matches: 3. The CDR3 is 14 amino acids. The CDR3 DNA is TGTGCCAGCAGCTGGGACAGACCCACAGATACGCAGTATTTT. Its protein is CASSWDRPTDTQYF.

Note on this clonotype: A read error is possible here, since a much larger clone lies one base away. V is TRBV6-2 or TRBV6-3 and J is TRBJ2-3; TRBD1 matches 8 bases. Germline V gene data show CDR1 as MNHEY and CDR2 as SVGEGT. This CDR3 comprises 14 residues. CDR3 in amino acids: CASSGTGGTDTRYF. As DNA, the CDR3 is TGTGCCAGCAGTGGTACAGGGGGTACAGATACGCGGTATTTT.

The V and J genes are TRBV6-2 or TRBV6-3 and TRBJ2-7, with D perhaps matching TRBD2 (6 bases). Trimming removed 10 bases from V and 2 bases from J, with 15 bases in between. Germline lookup yields CDR1 MNHEY and CDR2 SVGEGT. The CDR3 loop spans 13 amino acids. The CDR3: CATEGGHTYEQYF. CDR3 bases: TGTGCCACGGAGGGCGGACATACCTACGAGCAGTACTTC.

The chain combines TRBV5-1 with TRBJ2-5; tentative D call: TRBD1 (6 bases). Trimming pared 4 bases from V and 2 bases from J, leaving 15 bases between. Per germline, CDR1 SGHRS and CDR2 YFSETQ. The CDR3 covers 15 residues. CDR3 loop: CASSILPGVQETQYF. Here the CDR3 DNA reads TGCGCCAGCAGCATTCTACCAGGGGTGCAAGAGACCCAGTACTTC.